This T cell receptor beta chain emerged from a study of early stage breast cancer tumors. Study overall: Around 10-fold was the mean read coverage per sample.

The protocol was immunoSEQ multiplex PCR, while the TCRdb copy is restricted to in-frame clones and leaves out a portion. The sample carries tens of thousands of clones, roughly 78% recorded once. This clone was recorded once. V lost 0 bases and J lost 15, with 18 bases in between. The germline gives CDR1 SNHLY, CDR2 FYNNEI. The CDR3 contains 14 residues. The chain has TRBV2 and TRBJ2-1, with D possibly being TRBD2 (6 bases). The sequencing input was blood. This TCR came from a person aged 40 to 49 with breast cancer. CDR3 in amino acids: CASSEALRGGILFF. The CDR3 DNA sequence: TGTGCCAGCAGTGAAGCGCTTCGTGGCGGGATTTTGTTCTTC.